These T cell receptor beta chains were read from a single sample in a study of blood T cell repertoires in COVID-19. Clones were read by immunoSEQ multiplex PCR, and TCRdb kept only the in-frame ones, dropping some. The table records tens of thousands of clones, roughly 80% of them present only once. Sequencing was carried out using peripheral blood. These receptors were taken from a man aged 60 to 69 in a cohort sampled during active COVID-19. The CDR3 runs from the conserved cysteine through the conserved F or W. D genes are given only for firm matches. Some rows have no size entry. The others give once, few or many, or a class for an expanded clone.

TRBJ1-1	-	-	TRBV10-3	TGTGCCATCAGTGAGTCAAGAGGGTTCGGTGAAGCTTTCTTT	CAISESRGFGEAFF
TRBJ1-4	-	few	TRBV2	TGTGCCAGCAGTGAAGCGCCTGACCAGGGATCGGGTGAAAAACTGTTTTTT	CASSEAPDQGSGEKLFF
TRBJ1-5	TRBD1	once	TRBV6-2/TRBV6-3	TGTGCCAGCAGTCCAGGGGGTTTGAGTCAGCCCCAGCATTTT	CASSPGGLSQPQHF
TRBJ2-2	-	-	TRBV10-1	TGCGCCAGCAGTGATTTGTATACCGGGGAGCTGTTTTTT	CASSDLYTGELFF
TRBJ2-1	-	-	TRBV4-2	TGTGCCAGCAGCCAAGCGACGGGATCTCCCTACTACAATGAGCAGTTCTTC	CASSQATGSPYYNEQFF
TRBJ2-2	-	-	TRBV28	TGTGCCAGCAGCCTACCTGGACAGTTAAACACCGGGGAGCTGTTTTTT	CASSLPGQLNTGELFF
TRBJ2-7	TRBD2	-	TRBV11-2	TGTGCCAGCAGCCCCGGACTAGGATTCTACGAGCAGTACTTC	CASSPGLGFYEQYF
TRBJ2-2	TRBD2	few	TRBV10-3	TGTGCCATCAGTCCCAGCGGGACCATGAACACCGGGGAGCTGTTTTTT	CAISPSGTMNTGELFF
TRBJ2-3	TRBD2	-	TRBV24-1	TGTGCCACCAGTGATCCTAGCGGGGGCACAGATACGCAGTATTTT	CATSDPSGGTDTQYF
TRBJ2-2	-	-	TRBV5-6	TGTGCCAGCAGCTTAATAGTATCGAACACCGGGGAGCTGTTTTTT	CASSLIVSNTGELFF
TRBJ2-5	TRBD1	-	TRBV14	TGTGCCAGCAGCCCCTTCCCGGACAGGGAAGGGGGAACCCAGTACTTC	CASSPFPDREGGTQYF
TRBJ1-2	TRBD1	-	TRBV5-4	TGTGCCACCCGGTGGGACAGTTATGGCTACACCTTC	CATRWDSYGYTF
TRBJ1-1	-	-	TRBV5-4	TGTGCCAGCAGCTTGCCCGGGGGGAGGAACACTGAAGCTTTCTTT	CASSLPGGRNTEAFF
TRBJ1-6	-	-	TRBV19	TGTGCCAGTAGTACCCAGGGGTTAGGAGCGATGACACCCCTCCACTTT	CASSTQGLGAMTPLHF
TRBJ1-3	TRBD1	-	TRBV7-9	TGTGCCAGCAGTCAGAACAGGGGGCTGTCTGGAAACACCATATATTTT	CASSQNRGLSGNTIYF
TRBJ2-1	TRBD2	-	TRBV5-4	TGTGCCAGCACCGTTTCGAGCGGGGGGCTCCACAATGAGCAGTTCTTC	CASTVSSGGLHNEQFF
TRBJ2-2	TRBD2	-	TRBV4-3	TGCGCCAGCAGCCAAGGGACTAGCGGGGGGGCCGGGGAGCTGTTTTTT	CASSQGTSGGAGELFF
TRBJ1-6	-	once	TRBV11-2	TGTGCCAGCAGCTTATCCCTGAGCTATAATTCACCCCTCCACTTT	CASSLSLSYNSPLHF
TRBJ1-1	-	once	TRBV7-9	TGTGCCAGCAGCCGATCAGGGCTACGAGGAGCTTTCTTT	CASSRSGLRGAFF
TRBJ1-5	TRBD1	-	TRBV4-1	TGCGCCAGCAGCCAAGGGCTGACAGGGGGAGGACAGCCCCAGCATTTT	CASSQGLTGGGQPQHF
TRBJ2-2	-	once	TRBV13	TGTGCCAGCCAAACTAGGGGGAAAGGGGAGCTGTTTTTT	CASQTRGKGELFF
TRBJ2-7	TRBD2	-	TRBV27	TGTGCCAGCAGCCTCGGGACTAGCTCCTACGAGCAGTACTTC	CASSLGTSSYEQYF
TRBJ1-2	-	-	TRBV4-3	TGCGCCAGCAGCCTCGTAGGCGGAAATCTCAACTATGGCTACACCTTC	CASSLVGGNLNYGYTF
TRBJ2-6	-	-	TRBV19	TGTGCCAGTAGTATAGTCAGGGCCCCCTTATCTGGGGCCAACGTCCTGACTTTC	CASSIVRAPLSGANVLTF
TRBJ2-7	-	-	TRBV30	TGTGCCTGGGCTCCCTCCTGGGCCGCGGGGCAGTACTTC	CAWAPSWAAGQYF
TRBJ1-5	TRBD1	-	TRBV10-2	TGCGCCAGTGGGGACAGAGATCAGCCCCAGCATTTT	CASGDRDQPQHF
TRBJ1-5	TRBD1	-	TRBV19	TGTGCCAGTAGTATAGCTACAGGGGGCAATCAGCCCCAGCATTTT	CASSIATGGNQPQHF